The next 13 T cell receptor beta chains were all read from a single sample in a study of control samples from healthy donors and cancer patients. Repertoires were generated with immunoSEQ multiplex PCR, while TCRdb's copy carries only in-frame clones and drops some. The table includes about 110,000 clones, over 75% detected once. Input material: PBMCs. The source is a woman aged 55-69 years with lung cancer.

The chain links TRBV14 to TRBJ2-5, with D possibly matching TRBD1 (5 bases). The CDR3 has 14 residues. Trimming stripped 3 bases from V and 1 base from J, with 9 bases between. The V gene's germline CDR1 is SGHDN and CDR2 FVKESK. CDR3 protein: CASSQSRAQETQYF. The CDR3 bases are TGTGCCAGCAGCCAGTCCAGGGCCCAAGAGACCCAGTACTTC.

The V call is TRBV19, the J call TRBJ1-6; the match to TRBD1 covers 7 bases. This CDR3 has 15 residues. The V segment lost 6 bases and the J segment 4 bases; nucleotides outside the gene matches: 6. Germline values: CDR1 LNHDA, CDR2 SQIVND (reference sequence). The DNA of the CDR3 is TGTGCCAGTAGCTCGGGACAGCCATATAATTCACCCCTCCACTTT. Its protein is CASSSGQPYNSPLHF.

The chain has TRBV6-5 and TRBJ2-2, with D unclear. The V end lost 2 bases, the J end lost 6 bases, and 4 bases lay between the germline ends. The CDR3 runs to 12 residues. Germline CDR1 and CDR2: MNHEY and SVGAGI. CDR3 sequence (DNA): TGTGCCAGCAGTTACCGGGCCGGGGAGCTGTTTTTT. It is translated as CASSYRAGELFF.

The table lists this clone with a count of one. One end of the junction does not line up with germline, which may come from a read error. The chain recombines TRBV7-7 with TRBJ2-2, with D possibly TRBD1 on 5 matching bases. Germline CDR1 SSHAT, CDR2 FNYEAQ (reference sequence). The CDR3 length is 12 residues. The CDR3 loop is CASSAGPGELFF. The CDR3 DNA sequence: TGTGCTAGCAGCGCAGGGCCCGGGGAGCTGTTTTTT. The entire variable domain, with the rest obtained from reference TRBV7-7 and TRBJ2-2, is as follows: GAGVSQSPRYKVTKRGQDVTLRCDPISSHATLYWYQQALGQGPEFLTYFNYEAQPDKSGLPSDRFSAERPEGSISTLTIQRTEQRDSAMYRCASSAGPGELFFGEGSRLTVL.

CDR3 amino acids: CATSVGAFTNEQFF. The CDR3 nucleotides read TGTGCCACCAGTGTCGGTGCGTTCACTAATGAGCAGTTCTTC. V is TRBV24-1 and J is TRBJ2-1; D is undetermined. CDR3 length: 14 residues. Trimming took off 5 bases at V and 7 bases at J, with 14 bases between the two ends. In germline, CDR1 is KGHDR, CDR2 SFDVKD.

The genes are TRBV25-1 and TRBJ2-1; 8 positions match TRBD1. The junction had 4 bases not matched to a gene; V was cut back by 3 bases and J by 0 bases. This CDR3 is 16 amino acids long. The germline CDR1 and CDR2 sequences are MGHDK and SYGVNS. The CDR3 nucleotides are TGTGCCAGCAGTGAGCCCACAGGGGGCTCCTACAATGAGCAGTTCTTC. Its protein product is CASSEPTGGSYNEQFF.

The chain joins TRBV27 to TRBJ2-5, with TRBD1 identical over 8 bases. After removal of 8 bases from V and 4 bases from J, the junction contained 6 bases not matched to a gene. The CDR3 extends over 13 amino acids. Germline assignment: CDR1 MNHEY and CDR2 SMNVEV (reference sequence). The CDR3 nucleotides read TGTGCCAGCGCGACAGGGGCTGGAGAGACCCAGTACTTC. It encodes CASATGAGETQYF.

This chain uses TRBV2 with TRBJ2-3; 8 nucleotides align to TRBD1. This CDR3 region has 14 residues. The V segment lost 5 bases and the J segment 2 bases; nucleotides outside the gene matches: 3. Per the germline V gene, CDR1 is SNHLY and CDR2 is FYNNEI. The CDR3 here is CASSQGANTDTQYF. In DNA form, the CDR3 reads TGTGCCAGCAGTCAGGGGGCGAACACAGATACGCAGTATTTT.

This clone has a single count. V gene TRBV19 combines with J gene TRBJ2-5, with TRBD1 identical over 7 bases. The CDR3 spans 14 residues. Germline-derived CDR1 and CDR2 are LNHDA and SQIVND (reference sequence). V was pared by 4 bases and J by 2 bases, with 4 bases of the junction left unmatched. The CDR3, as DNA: TGTGCCAGTAGTAACGGACAGGCGCAAGAGACCCAGTACTTC. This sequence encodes CASSNGQAQETQYF.

CDR3 region: CASSPRRENTEAFF. The DNA for the CDR3 is TGTGCCAGCTCACCCCGACGAGAGAACACTGAAGCTTTCTTT. V usage is TRBV18 and J usage is TRBJ1-1; D unresolved. The length of the CDR3 is 14 residues. Germline CDR1 KGHSH, CDR2 LQKENI. Deletions cut 3 bases from V and 1 base from J, with 9 bases between.

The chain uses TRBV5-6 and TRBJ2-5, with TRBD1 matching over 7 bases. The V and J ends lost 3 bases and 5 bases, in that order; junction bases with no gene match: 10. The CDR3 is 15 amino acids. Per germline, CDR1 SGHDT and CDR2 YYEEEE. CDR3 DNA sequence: TGTGCCAGCAGCTCACTCAGGGGGTCCGGGGAGACCCAGTACTTC. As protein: CASSSLRGSGETQYF.

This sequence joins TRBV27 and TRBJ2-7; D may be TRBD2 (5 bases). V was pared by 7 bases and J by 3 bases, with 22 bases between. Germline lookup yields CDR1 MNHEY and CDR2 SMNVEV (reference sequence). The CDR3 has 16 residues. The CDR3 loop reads CASTPFGLPGYYEQYF. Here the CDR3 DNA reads TGTGCCAGCACCCCTTTCGGGTTACCGGGATACTACGAGCAGTACTTC.

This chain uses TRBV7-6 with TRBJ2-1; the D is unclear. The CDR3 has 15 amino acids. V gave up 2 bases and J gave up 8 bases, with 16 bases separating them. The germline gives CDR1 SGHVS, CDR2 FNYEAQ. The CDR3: CASSLNKLEGDEQFF. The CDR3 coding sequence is TGTGCCAGCAGCTTAAATAAGTTAGAAGGCGATGAGCAGTTCTTC.